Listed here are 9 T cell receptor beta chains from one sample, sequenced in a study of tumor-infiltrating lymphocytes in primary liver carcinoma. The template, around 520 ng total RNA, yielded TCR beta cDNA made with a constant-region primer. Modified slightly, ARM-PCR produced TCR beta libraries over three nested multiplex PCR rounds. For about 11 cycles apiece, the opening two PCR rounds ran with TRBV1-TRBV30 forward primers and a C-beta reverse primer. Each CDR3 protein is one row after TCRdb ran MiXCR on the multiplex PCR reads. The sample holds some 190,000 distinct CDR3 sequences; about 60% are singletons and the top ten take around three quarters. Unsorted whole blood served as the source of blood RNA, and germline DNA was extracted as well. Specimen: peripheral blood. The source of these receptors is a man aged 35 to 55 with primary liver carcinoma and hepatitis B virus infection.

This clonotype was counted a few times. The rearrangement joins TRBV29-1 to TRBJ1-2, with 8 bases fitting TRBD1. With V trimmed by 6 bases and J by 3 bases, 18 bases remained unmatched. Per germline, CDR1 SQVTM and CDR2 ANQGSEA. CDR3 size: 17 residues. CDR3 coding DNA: TGCAGCGTCACCCTTGCCGGGACAGGAGGTTTCCACTATGGCTACACCTTC. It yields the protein CSVTLAGTGGFHYGYTF.

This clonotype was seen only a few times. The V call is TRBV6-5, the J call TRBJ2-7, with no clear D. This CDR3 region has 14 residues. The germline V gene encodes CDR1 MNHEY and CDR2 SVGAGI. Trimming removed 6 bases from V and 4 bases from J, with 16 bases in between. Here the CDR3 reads CASRHTDLSYEQYF. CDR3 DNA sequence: TGTGCCAGCAGACACACAGATCTTTCTTACGAGCAGTACTTC.

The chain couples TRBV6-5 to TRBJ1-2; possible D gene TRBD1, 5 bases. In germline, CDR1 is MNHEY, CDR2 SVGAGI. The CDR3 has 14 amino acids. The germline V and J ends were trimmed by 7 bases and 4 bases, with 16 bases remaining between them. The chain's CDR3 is CASISRGAGYGYTF. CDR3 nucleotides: TGTGCCAGCATCTCCCGCGGGGCCGGCTATGGCTACACCTTC.

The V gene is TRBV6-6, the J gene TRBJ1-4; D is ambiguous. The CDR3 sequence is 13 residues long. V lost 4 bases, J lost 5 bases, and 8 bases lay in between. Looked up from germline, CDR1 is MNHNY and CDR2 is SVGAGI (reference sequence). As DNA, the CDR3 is TGTGCCAGCAGTTGGTCCTTGAATGAAAAACTGTTTTTT. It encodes CASSWSLNEKLFF.

The CDR3: CAISESRTANEQFF. DNA for the CDR3: TGTGCCATCAGTGAGTCTAGGACGGCCAATGAGCAGTTCTTC. The chain employs TRBV10-3 and TRBJ2-1, with no clear D. The CDR3 extends over 14 amino acids. Trimming cost V 0 bases and J 6 bases, with 9 bases left between them. In germline, CDR1 is ENHRY, CDR2 SYGVKD.

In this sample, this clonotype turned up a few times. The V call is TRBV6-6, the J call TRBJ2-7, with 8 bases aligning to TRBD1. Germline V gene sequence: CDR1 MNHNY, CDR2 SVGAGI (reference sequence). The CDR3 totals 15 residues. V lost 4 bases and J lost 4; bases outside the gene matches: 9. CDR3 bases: TGTGCCAGCAGTTTACACAGGACAGGGCAATACGAGCAGTACTTC. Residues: CASSLHRTGQYEQYF.

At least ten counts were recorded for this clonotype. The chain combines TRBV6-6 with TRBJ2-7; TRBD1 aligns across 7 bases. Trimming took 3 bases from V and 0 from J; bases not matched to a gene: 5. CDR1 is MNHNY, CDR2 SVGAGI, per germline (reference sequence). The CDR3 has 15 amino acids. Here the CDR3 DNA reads TGTGCCAGCAGTTATCACCGGGACAGCTCCTACGAGCAGTACTTC. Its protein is CASSYHRDSSYEQYF.

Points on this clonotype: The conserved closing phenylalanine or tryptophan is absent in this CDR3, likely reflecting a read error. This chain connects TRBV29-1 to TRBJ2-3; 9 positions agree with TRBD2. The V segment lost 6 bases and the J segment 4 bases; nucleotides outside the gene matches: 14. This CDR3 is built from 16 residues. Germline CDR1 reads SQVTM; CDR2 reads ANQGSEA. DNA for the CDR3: TGCAGCGTCGATTTCGTTAGCGGGAGCTGGTCAGATACGCAGTATTCT. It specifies CSVDFVSGSWSDTQYS.

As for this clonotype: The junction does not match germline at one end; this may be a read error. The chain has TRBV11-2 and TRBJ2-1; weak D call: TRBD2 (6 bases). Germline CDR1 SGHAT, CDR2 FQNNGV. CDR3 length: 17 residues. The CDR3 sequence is CVSSLDRGGAGFHEQFF. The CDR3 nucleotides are TGTGTCAGCAGCTTAGATCGGGGTGGCGCGGGATTCCATGAGCAGTTCTTC.